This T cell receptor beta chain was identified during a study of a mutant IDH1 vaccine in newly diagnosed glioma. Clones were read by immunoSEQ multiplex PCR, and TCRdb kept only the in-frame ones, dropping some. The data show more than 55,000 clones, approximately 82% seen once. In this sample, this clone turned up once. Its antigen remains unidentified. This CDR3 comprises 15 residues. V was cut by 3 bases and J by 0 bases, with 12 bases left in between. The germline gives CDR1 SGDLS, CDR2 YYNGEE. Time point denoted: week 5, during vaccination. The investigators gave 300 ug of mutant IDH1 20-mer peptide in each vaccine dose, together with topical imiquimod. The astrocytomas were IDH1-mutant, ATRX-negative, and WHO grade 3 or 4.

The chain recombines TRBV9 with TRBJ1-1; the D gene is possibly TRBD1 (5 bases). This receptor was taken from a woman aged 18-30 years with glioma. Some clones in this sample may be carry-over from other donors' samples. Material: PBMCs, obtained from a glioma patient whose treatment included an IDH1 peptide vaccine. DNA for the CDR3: TGTGCCAGCAGCGGAGCGAGGGGAATGAACACTGAAGCTTTCTTT. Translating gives CASSGARGMNTEAFF.